This record concerns one T cell receptor beta chain sequence. The CDR3 is made up of 16 amino acids. Trimming removed 4 bases at V and 2 bases at J, with 17 bases between. The V gene's germline CDR1 is LGHDT and CDR2 YNNKEL (reference sequence). TCRdb's copy holds only in-frame clones and misses some; the assay was immunoSEQ multiplex PCR. The repertoire holds 150,000 or so clones, 93% seen once, with approximately 2.5% in the top ten. The sample belongs to a study of control samples from healthy donors and cancer patients. V and J are TRBV3-1 (or the pseudogene TRBV3-2) and TRBJ1-1; weak D call: TRBD1 (5 bases). Source material: blood. This TCR came from a man in his fifties or sixties in good health. The CDR3 protein is CASSPGAFGVNTEAFF. The CDR3 DNA sequence: TGTGCCAGCAGCCCCGGGGCCTTTGGGGTTAACACTGAAGCTTTCTTT.